One and the same sample provided the 17 T cell receptor beta chains below, sequenced in a study of blood T cell repertoires in COVID-19. Data came from immunoSEQ multiplex PCR; TCRdb stores just in-frame clones and leaves some out. The sample yields 15,000 to 20,000 clones, 85% seen once. Sequences were obtained from peripheral blood. These receptors originate from a man of 80 years or more with acute or convalescent COVID-19.

V and J are TRBV4-3 and TRBJ1-1; TRBD1 matches at 7 bases. From germline, CDR1 is LGHNA and CDR2 YSLEER. The CDR3 runs 16 residues. Germline trimming cut 0 bases from V and 0 bases from J; bases unmatched to any gene: 4. As DNA, the CDR3 is TGCGCCAGCAGCCAAGATCCGGGACAGATGAACACTGAAGCTTTCTTT. As protein: CASSQDPGQMNTEAFF.

This clone was seen just once. The chain carries TRBV28 and TRBJ1-1; D is ambiguous. There are 15 residues in the CDR3. Germline V gene sequence: CDR1 MDHEN, CDR2 SYDVKM. V was cut by 5 bases and J by 4 bases, with 17 bases left in between. The CDR3 DNA is TGTGCCAGCAGTGGGCTGTCGTCACTCTCCACTGAAGCTTTCTTT. Encoded protein: CASSGLSSLSTEAFF.

This chain uses TRBV7-9 with TRBJ1-1; D is uncertain. Germline CDR1 reads SEHNR; CDR2 reads FQNEAQ (reference sequence). The CDR3 is 11 amino acids. Between the trimmed V and J ends, which lost 5 bases and 7 bases, there was a span of 8 bases. CDR3 region: CASSPSVEAFF. The CDR3 DNA sequence: TGTGCCAGCAGCCCCTCCGTTGAAGCTTTCTTT.

The table lists this clone with a count of one. The chain's CDR3 is CASSPSGQGREQYF. The CDR3 DNA sequence: TGTGCCAGCTCACCTTCGGGACAGGGGCGCGAGCAGTACTTC. The V call is TRBV18, the J call TRBJ2-7, with TRBD1 matching 10 bases. Germline assignment: CDR1 KGHSH and CDR2 LQKENI. This CDR3 comprises 14 residues. V was clipped by 3 bases and J by 6 bases; unmatched bases: 5. The full variable domain, its missing parts supplied by reference TRBV18 and TRBJ2-7, is NAGVMQNPRHLVRRRGQEARLRCSPMKGHSHVYWYRQLPEEGLKFMVYLQKENIIDESGMPKERFSAEFPKEGPSILRIQQVVRGDSAAYFCASSPSGQGREQYFGPGTRLTVT.

This rearrangement joins TRBV4-2 to TRBJ2-1, with TRBD2 matching over 9 bases. CDR3 size: 16 residues. The germline CDR1 and CDR2 sequences are LGHNA and YNFKEQ. The J segment lost 8 bases and the V segment lost 1 base, leaving 9 bases of the junction unmatched. The CDR3 DNA follows: TGTGCCAGCAGCCAAGTGAAGGCGGGGGGGTTACATGAGCAGTTCTTC. The encoded protein is CASSQVKAGGLHEQFF.

The chain couples TRBV4-3 to TRBJ2-5; TRBD2 agrees at 10 bases. The CDR3 sequence is 18 residues long. Germline trimming cut 0 bases from V and 5 bases from J; bases unmatched to any gene: 12. Germline V gene sequence: CDR1 LGHNA, CDR2 YSLEER. CDR3 nucleotide sequence: TGCGCCAGCAGCCAAGATTTTTGGAGCGGGGGGGCCCGGGAGACCCAGTACTTC. Encoded protein: CASSQDFWSGGARETQYF.

The rearrangement links TRBV7-9 to TRBJ1-2; the match to TRBD1 covers 9 bases. V was clipped by 5 bases and J by 7 bases; unmatched bases: 5. The CDR3 contains 13 residues. Germline CDR1 is SEHNR and CDR2 is FQNEAQ (reference sequence). The CDR3 sequence: CASSPAGQGGYTF. In DNA, the CDR3 is TGTGCCAGCAGCCCCGCGGGACAGGGTGGCTACACCTTC.

V usage is TRBV4-2 and J usage is TRBJ2-7; TRBD2 might be the D (5 bases). The CDR3 contains 16 residues. V lost 2 bases and J lost 1, with 15 bases in between. Germline loops: CDR1 LGHNA, CDR2 YNFKEQ. The CDR3 sequence is CASSQYEGSASYEQYF. The CDR3 region has the DNA TGTGCCAGCAGCCAATACGAAGGGAGTGCGTCCTACGAGCAGTACTTC.

The V and J genes are TRBV7-3 and TRBJ1-2, with D perhaps TRBD1 (6 bases). Trimming pared 1 base from V and 7 bases from J, leaving 13 bases between. Per the germline V gene, CDR1 is SGHTA and CDR2 is FQGTGA. This CDR3 contains 14 residues. CDR3 sequence reads: CASSLKAGAGGYTF. CDR3 in DNA: TGTGCCAGCAGCTTAAAGGCGGGGGCAGGTGGCTACACCTTC.

The chain couples TRBV12-3 or TRBV12-4 to TRBJ2-3; a possible D gene is TRBD1 (5 bases). The CDR3 has 12 amino acids. The V and J ends lost 1 base and 9 bases respectively, with 8 bases between them. CDR3 nucleotide sequence: TGTGCCAGCAGTTTAGGGCAGGGCACGCAGTATTTT. This codes for CASSLGQGTQYF.

The DNA of the CDR3 is TGTGCCAGCAGTTTAAGGGGGCTCTACGAGCAGTACTTC. This gives the protein CASSLRGLYEQYF. The V and J genes are TRBV12-3 or TRBV12-4 and TRBJ2-7, with TRBD1 matching over 7 bases. This CDR3 spans 13 amino acids. Germline trimming cut 2 bases from V and 3 bases from J; bases unmatched to any gene: 1.

The chain joins TRBV12-3 or TRBV12-4 to TRBJ2-1; the D is unclear. The V end lost 3 bases, the J end lost 5 bases, and 8 bases lay between the germline ends. This CDR3 contains 13 residues. In nucleotides, the CDR3 is TGTGCCAGCAGTTTCGGAGACGACAATGAGCAGTTCTTC. This translates into CASSFGDDNEQFF.

V usage is TRBV29-1 and J usage is TRBJ1-4; 8 nucleotides agree with TRBD1. V gave up 7 bases and J gave up 13 bases; unmatched junction bases: 5. CDR3 length equals 10 residues. From germline, CDR1 is SQVTM and CDR2 ANQGSEA. The CDR3 DNA sequence: TGCAGCGCTCGACAGGGGATACTGTTTTTT. Translation: CSARQGILFF.

The chain links TRBV18 to TRBJ1-4; 7 nucleotides match TRBD1. Germline CDR1 and CDR2: KGHSH and LQKENI. The CDR3 has 13 amino acids. Unmatched junction bases numbered 4, after V lost 6 bases and J lost 6 bases. For the CDR3, the DNA is TGTGCCAGCTCGACAGGGCGGGATGAAAAACTGTTTTTT. This codes for CASSTGRDEKLFF.

This clone was seen only a few times. The rearrangement uses TRBV28 and TRBJ2-7; D is uncertain. The germline V gene encodes CDR1 MDHEN and CDR2 SYDVKM. V lost 3 bases and J lost 6, with 6 bases in between. The CDR3 extends over 11 amino acids. The CDR3 DNA follows: TGTGCCAGCAGTTTTGAGGTCGAGCAGTACTTC. It encodes CASSFEVEQYF.

J is TRBJ1-5 and V is TRBV7-8; 9 positions agree with TRBD1. This CDR3 is 15 amino acids long. Germline assignment: CDR1 SGHVS and CDR2 FQNEAQ. V trimming: 0 bases; J trimming: 7 bases; junction bases outside the gene matches: 4. The CDR3 loop is CASSLAVTGGQPQHF. The DNA for the CDR3 is TGTGCCAGCAGCTTAGCGGTGACAGGGGGACAGCCCCAGCATTTT. The full variable domain, with the rest looked up from reference TRBV7-8 and TRBJ1-5, is GAGVSQSPRYKVAKRGQDVALRCDPISGHVSLFWYQQALGQGPEFLTYFQNEAQLDKSGLPSDRFFAERPEGSVSTLKIQRTQQEDSAVYLCASSLAVTGGQPQHFGDGTRLSIL.

This chain joins TRBV6-5 and TRBJ1-5; 7 bases line up with TRBD1. The CDR3 loop spans 15 amino acids. The trim removed 6 bases at V and 0 bases at J, leaving 5 bases unmatched. Germline CDR1 is MNHEY and CDR2 is SVGAGI. The CDR3 nucleotides are TGTGCCAGCAGAAAAACAGGGGTTAGCAATCAGCCCCAGCATTTT. This gives the protein CASRKTGVSNQPQHF.